These 26 T cell receptor beta chains originate from one sample sequenced in a study of shared clonotypes between healthy human individuals. Produced via immunoSEQ multiplex PCR; TCRdb's table is partial and in-frame only. The table shows some 2,500,000 clones, with under 95% occurring only once. The source material was naive CD4+ T cells from PBMCs. The sample's subset: CD45RA+ positively selected. These receptor sequences come from a man between 18 and 35 years old in good health. Some clones in this sample may be carry-over from other donors' samples.

The rearrangement joins TRBV5-1 to TRBJ2-1; 8 bases match TRBD2. The CDR3 loop spans 14 amino acids. Germline loops: CDR1 SGHRS, CDR2 YFSETQ. Losses at the gene ends were 3 bases for V and 4 bases for J; bases not matched to a gene: 3. The CDR3 DNA follows: TGCGCCAGCAGCTGGACTAGCTCGTACAATGAGCAGTTCTTC. Translation gives CASSWTSSYNEQFF.

This chain uses TRBV16 with TRBJ1-5, with a weak D call TRBD1 (5 bases). Germline V gene lookup returns CDR1 KGHSY and CDR2 FQNENV. V shed 4 bases and J shed 5 bases, with 12 bases lying between them. This CDR3 is 14 amino acids long. CDR3 residues: CASSLARGDQPQHF. In DNA form, the CDR3 reads TGTGCCAGCAGCCTCGCCCGAGGGGATCAGCCCCAGCATTTT.

Written as DNA, the CDR3 is TGTGCCAGCAGCAAAGGGACAGGCAGAAACACCATATATTTT. Encoded protein: CASSKGTGRNTIYF. This chain uses TRBV5-4 with TRBJ1-3, with TRBD1 identical over 8 bases. CDR1 is SGHNT and CDR2 is YYREEE in the germline V gene (reference sequence). This CDR3 contains 14 residues. Trimming took 4 bases from V and 5 from J; bases not matched to a gene: 5.

The V gene is TRBV5-5, the J gene TRBJ2-7; 11 bases are a match to TRBD2. J was trimmed by 3 bases and V by 4 bases; bases with no gene match: 6. The CDR3 is 15 amino acids. Germline CDR1 and CDR2: SGHKS and YYEKEE (reference sequence). The CDR3 protein is CASSTLAGGGYEQYF. The CDR3 nucleotides read TGTGCCAGCAGCACCTTAGCGGGAGGGGGCTACGAGCAGTACTTC.

This rearrangement joins TRBV9 to TRBJ2-1; 13 nucleotides line up with TRBD2. The CDR3 runs 17 residues. V lost 2 bases to trimming and J lost 7 bases; unmatched junction nucleotides: 9. Germline lookup yields CDR1 SGDLS and CDR2 YYNGEE. CDR3 sequence (DNA): TGTGCCAGCAGCGTCCGGTGGACTAGCGGGGGAGGGAATGAGCAGTTCTTC. Its translation is CASSVRWTSGGGNEQFF.

CDR3 amino acids: CASQSGSLDTQYF. DNA for the CDR3: TGTGCCAGCCAAAGCGGGAGTCTAGATACGCAGTATTTT. The chain combines TRBV4-2 with TRBJ2-3, with TRBD2 matching over 8 bases. The CDR3 is 13 residues long. The J segment lost 5 bases and the V segment lost 8 bases, leaving 6 bases of the junction unmatched. CDR1 and CDR2 from the germline V gene are LGHNA and YNFKEQ.

Comments on this clone: Different DNA sequences within this sample yield the same CDR3. V usage is TRBV2 and J usage is TRBJ2-5, with TRBD1 as a possible D gene (6 bases). Deletions cut 4 bases from V and 0 bases from J, with 9 bases between. Germline-derived CDR1 and CDR2 are SNHLY and FYNNEI. The CDR3 totals 14 residues. CDR3: CASSVDRYQETQYF. The CDR3 nucleotides are TGTGCCAGCAGTGTTGACAGGTACCAAGAGACCCAGTACTTC.

This clone was seen only a few times. V is TRBV29-1 and J is TRBJ1-1; D gene unclear. Trimming took 4 bases from V and 0 from J, leaving 9 bases between them. The CDR3 is made up of 13 amino acids. Germline V gene lookup returns CDR1 SQVTM and CDR2 ANQGSEA. The CDR3, as DNA: TGCAGCGTTGCGGCCGGGATGAACACTGAAGCTTTCTTT. Translating gives CSVAAGMNTEAFF.

This chain links TRBV10-3 with TRBJ2-1; TRBD2 matches 8 bases. CDR1 and CDR2 from the germline V gene are ENHRY and SYGVKD. This CDR3 has 15 residues. Trimming at V came to 6 bases and at J to 10 bases, leaving 14 bases not matched to a gene. As DNA, the CDR3 is TGTGCCATCAGCCAATGGAGCGGGAGAATAAAAGAGCAGTTCTTC. Its translation is CAISQWSGRIKEQFF.

This clone was detected once. This chain connects TRBV30 to TRBJ1-5, with a weak D call TRBD1 (5 bases). The CDR3 contains 14 residues. Per germline, CDR1 GTSNPN and CDR2 SVGIG (reference sequence). V dropped 0 bases and J dropped 9 bases, with 15 bases sitting between them. This chain's CDR3 is CAWSVGGAEWPQHF. The CDR3, as DNA: TGTGCCTGGAGTGTAGGAGGGGCCGAGTGGCCCCAGCATTTT.

This chain joins TRBV7-2 and TRBJ1-5; TRBD1 matches 10 bases. The ends lost 1 base at V and 9 bases at J; junction bases unmatched: 9. Per the germline V gene, CDR1 is SGHTA and CDR2 is FQGNSA. This CDR3 has 16 amino acids. The CDR3 DNA follows: TGTGCCAGCAGCTTAGGATCACCGGGACAGGGGCTGCCCCAGCATTTT. Translation gives CASSLGSPGQGLPQHF. Based on the CDR3 plus reference TRBV7-2 and TRBJ1-5, the full variable domain is GAGVSQSPSNKVTEKGKDVELRCDPISGHTALYWYRQSLGQGLEFLIYFQGNSAPDKSGLPSDRFSAERTGGSVSTLTIQRTQQEDSAVYLCASSLGSPGQGLPQHFGDGTRLSIL.

This chain uses TRBV5-1 with TRBJ2-5, with a weak D call TRBD2 (6 bases). Germline assignment: CDR1 SGHRS and CDR2 YFSETQ. V lost 0 bases and J 5 bases, leaving 17 bases between the germline ends. CDR3 length: 16 amino acids. In DNA form, the CDR3 reads TGCGCCAGCAGCTTGGGAGCGACTAGTAAAGTGGAGACCCAGTACTTC. It yields the protein CASSLGATSKVETQYF.

This clone was observed once. The chain has TRBV4-3 and TRBJ2-1; D not resolved. Germline V gene sequence: CDR1 LGHNA, CDR2 YSLEER. V was cut by 0 bases and J by 5 bases, with 8 bases left in between. The CDR3 consists of 14 residues. This chain's CDR3 is CASSQERYDNEQFF. In DNA, the CDR3 is TGCGCCAGCAGCCAAGAGAGGTATGACAATGAGCAGTTCTTC.

Of note for this clone: This CDR3 is also generated by other DNA sequences in the sample. The chain carries TRBV5-4 and TRBJ1-3; possible D gene TRBD1, 5 bases. This CDR3 is 15 amino acids long. Trimming shortened V by 4 bases and J by 0 bases, and 11 bases separated the two germline ends. The V gene's germline CDR1 is SGHNT and CDR2 YYREEE (reference sequence). CDR3 in DNA: TGTGCCAGCAGCCTTGACAGCCTCTCTGGAAACACCATATATTTT. It encodes CASSLDSLSGNTIYF.

In the case of this clone: The same CDR3 also results from other DNA sequences found in this sample. The chain is built from TRBV6-5 and TRBJ1-2; D may be TRBD1 (5 bases). Germline CDR1 and CDR2: MNHEY and SVGAGI. This CDR3 comprises 12 residues. With 4 bases removed from V and 5 bases from J, the gap between germline ends came to 8 bases. CDR3 sequence reads: CASSLGGYGYTF. In DNA form, the CDR3 reads TGTGCCAGCAGTTTGGGGGGGTATGGCTACACCTTC.

The genes are TRBV7-2 and TRBJ2-5; D is unclear. Trimming took off 0 bases at V and 5 bases at J, with 13 bases between the two ends. The CDR3 totals 15 residues. Per the germline V gene, CDR1 is SGHTA and CDR2 is FQGNSA. The CDR3 is CASSLALGGGETQYF. The CDR3 region has the DNA TGTGCCAGCAGCTTAGCGCTCGGCGGCGGTGAGACCCAGTACTTC.

This clone was counted only a few times. The genes are TRBV28 and TRBJ1-5; unclear D gene. The CDR3 is 13 residues long. V lost 4 bases and J lost 0, with 4 bases in between. From germline, CDR1 is MDHEN and CDR2 SYDVKM. CDR3 nucleotide sequence: TGTGCCAGCAGTTCCAATAGCAATCAGCCCCAGCATTTT. This sequence encodes CASSSNSNQPQHF. Based on the CDR3 plus reference TRBV28 and TRBJ1-5, the full variable domain is DVKVTQSSRYLVKRTGEKVFLECVQDMDHENMFWYRQDPGLGLRLIYFSYDVKMKEKGDIPEGYSVSREKKERFSLILESASTNQTSMYLCASSSNSNQPQHFGDGTRLSIL.

The chain links TRBV18 to TRBJ2-5; TRBD2 is a possible D gene (5 bases). The CDR3 consists of 16 residues. The V gene's germline CDR1 is KGHSH and CDR2 LQKENI. V dropped 3 bases and J dropped 5 bases, with 19 bases sitting between them. CDR3 DNA sequence: TGTGCCAGCTCACCCACTCCCGGGATTTTGGGGGAGACCCAGTACTTC. This encodes CASSPTPGILGETQYF.

This chain joins TRBV5-1 and TRBJ1-4, with D hard to call. CDR3 length equals 13 residues. Germline CDR1 and CDR2: SGHRS and YFSETQ. The ends were cut back, 6 bases at V and 5 bases at J, with 11 bases in the middle. As DNA, the CDR3 is TGCGCCAGCACCGCACTGGAAAATGAAAAACTGTTTTTT. It encodes CASTALENEKLFF.

The chain links TRBV5-1 to TRBJ1-5; D uncertain. Per the germline V gene, CDR1 is SGHRS and CDR2 is YFSETQ. The ends were cut back, 0 bases at V and 4 bases at J, with 5 bases in the middle. The CDR3 sequence is 13 residues long. CDR3 amino acids: CASSLDVNQPQHF. CDR3 bases: TGCGCCAGCAGCTTGGACGTAAATCAGCCCCAGCATTTT. Complete variable domain (other parts from reference TRBV5-1 and TRBJ1-5): KAGVTQTPRYLIKTRGQQVTLSCSPISGHRSVSWYQQTPGQGLQFLFEYFSETQRNKGNFPGRFSGRQFSNSRSEMNVSTLELGDSALYLCASSLDVNQPQHFGDGTRLSIL.

CDR3 sequence: CASEGQGVFEQYF. The CDR3 coding sequence is TGTGCCAGCGAGGGACAGGGGGTCTTCGAGCAGTACTTC. The chain has TRBV6-1 and TRBJ2-7; 11 nucleotides align to TRBD1. This CDR3 contains 13 residues. After removal of 8 bases from V and 6 bases from J, the junction contained 6 bases not matched to a gene. In germline, CDR1 is MNHNS, CDR2 SASEGT.

This sequence joins TRBV29-1 and TRBJ2-7; 7 bases fit TRBD2. CDR1 is SQVTM, CDR2 ANQGSEA, per germline. The CDR3 runs to 14 residues. V gave up 5 bases and J gave up 1 base; unmatched junction bases: 8. Here the CDR3 DNA reads TGCAGCGTTAATCCAGTGGGAGGGTCCTACGAGCAGTACTTC. Amino acids: CSVNPVGGSYEQYF.

This clone occurred a few times. The chain carries TRBV7-2 and TRBJ2-1, with D perhaps matching TRBD1 (6 bases). The CDR3 has 15 amino acids. CDR1 is SGHTA, CDR2 FQGNSA, per germline. The V end was cut by 4 bases, the J end by 4 bases, with 14 bases between. The CDR3 bases are TGTGCCAGCAGCTGGACCAGAGACAGGTACAATGAGCAGTTCTTC. As protein: CASSWTRDRYNEQFF.

With respect to this clone: The same CDR3 arises from other DNA sequences in this sample as well. The chain recombines TRBV18 with TRBJ2-2; TRBD2 agrees at 8 bases. The CDR3 covers 16 residues. The germline CDR1 and CDR2 sequences are KGHSH and LQKENI. The trim removed 3 bases at V and 6 bases at J, leaving 9 bases unmatched. CDR3 sequence reads: CASSPGLAGVSGELFF. The CDR3 nucleotides are TGTGCCAGCTCACCGGGTCTAGCGGGCGTTTCCGGGGAGCTGTTTTTT.

The sample holds one count of this clone. V is TRBV28 and J is TRBJ2-4; 7 bases line up with TRBD2. V lost 5 bases and J lost 6; bases outside the gene matches: 7. The CDR3 has 14 amino acids. Germline CDR1 and CDR2: MDHEN and SYDVKM. CDR3 amino acids: CASSTSGGGNIQYF. The DNA for the CDR3 is TGTGCCAGCAGTACCTCGGGGGGAGGAAACATTCAGTACTTC.

The V gene is TRBV6-6, the J gene TRBJ2-3; tentatively, D is TRBD2 (6 bases). V was cut by 6 bases and J by 2 bases, with 12 bases left in between. Germline V CDR1 and CDR2: MNHNY, SVGAGI (reference sequence). The CDR3 consists of 14 residues. The CDR3 DNA sequence: TGTGCCAGCAGGACGGGACTCTTCACAGATACGCAGTATTTT. It encodes CASRTGLFTDTQYF.